This TCR beta chain was documented in a study of T cell responses to AZD1222 COVID-19 vaccine. Of note for this clone: Its antigen is undetermined.

CDR3 length: 14 residues. In germline, CDR1 is SGDLS, CDR2 YYNGEE. Trimming stripped 0 bases from V and 8 bases from J, with 14 bases between. Second-dose schedules of about 4 or about 12 weeks were combined. Whole-study findings and limits: Spike-specific TCR breadth rose after two AZD1222 doses, and depth rose as well.

Assay: immunoSEQ multiplex PCR; the TCRdb copy retains only in-frame clones and omits some. The sample holds more than 150,000 clones; roughly nine tenths are singletons and the top ten take about 3.5%. The source of this sequence is an adult who received the AZD1222 COVID-19 vaccine. The chain uses TRBV9 and TRBJ1-1; D possibly corresponds to TRBD1 (5 bases). Sequencing used peripheral blood, obtained 28 days after the second AZD1222 dose. This CDR3 reads CASSVDGRELEAFF. CDR3 DNA sequence: TGTGCCAGCAGCGTAGATGGCAGGGAGTTAGAAGCTTTCTTT.